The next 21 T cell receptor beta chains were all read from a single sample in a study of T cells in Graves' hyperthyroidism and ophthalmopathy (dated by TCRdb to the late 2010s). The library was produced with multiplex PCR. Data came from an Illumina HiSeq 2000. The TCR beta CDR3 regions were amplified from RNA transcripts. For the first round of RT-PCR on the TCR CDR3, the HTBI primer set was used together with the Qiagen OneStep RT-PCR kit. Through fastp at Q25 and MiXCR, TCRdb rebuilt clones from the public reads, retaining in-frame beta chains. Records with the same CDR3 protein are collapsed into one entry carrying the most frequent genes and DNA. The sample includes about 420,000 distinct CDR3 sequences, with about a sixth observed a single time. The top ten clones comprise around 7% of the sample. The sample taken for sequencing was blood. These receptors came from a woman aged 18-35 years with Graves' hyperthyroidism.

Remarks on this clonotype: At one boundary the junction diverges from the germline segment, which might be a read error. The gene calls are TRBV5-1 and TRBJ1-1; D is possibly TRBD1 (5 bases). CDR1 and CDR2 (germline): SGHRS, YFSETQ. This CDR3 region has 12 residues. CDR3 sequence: CASSFLRAEAFF. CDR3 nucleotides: TGTGCCAGCAGCTTCCTCAGGGCTGAAGCTTTCTTT.

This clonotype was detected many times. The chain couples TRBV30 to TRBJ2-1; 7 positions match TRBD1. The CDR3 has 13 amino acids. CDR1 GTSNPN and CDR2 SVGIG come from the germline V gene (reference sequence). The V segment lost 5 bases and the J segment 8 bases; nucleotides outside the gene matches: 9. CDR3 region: CAWSQQGRDEQFF. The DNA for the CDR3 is TGTGCCTGGTCACAACAGGGGCGGGATGAGCAGTTCTTC.

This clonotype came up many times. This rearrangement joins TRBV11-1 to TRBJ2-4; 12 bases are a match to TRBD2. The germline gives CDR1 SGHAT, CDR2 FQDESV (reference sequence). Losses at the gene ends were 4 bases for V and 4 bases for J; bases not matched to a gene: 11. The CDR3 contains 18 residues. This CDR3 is CASSSRRLAGAEKNIQYF. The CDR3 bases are TGTGCCAGCAGCTCCCGGAGACTAGCGGGGGCCGAAAAAAACATTCAGTACTTC.

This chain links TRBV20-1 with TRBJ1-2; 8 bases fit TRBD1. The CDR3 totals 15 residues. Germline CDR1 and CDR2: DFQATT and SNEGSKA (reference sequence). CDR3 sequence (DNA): TGCAGCGCGGGAGGCAGGGGGCCGAAGGACTATGGCTACACCTTC. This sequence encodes CSAGGRGPKDYGYTF.

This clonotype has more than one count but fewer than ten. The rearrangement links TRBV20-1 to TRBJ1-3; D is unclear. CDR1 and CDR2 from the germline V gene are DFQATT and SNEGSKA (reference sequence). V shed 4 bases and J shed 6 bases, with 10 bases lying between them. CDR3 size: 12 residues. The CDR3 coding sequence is TGCAGTGCTAAACCCCAGGAAAACACCATATATTTT. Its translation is CSAKPQENTIYF.

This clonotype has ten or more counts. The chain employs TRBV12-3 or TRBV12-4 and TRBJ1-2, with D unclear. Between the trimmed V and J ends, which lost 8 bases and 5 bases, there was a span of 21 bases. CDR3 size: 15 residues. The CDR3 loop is CASGYWSYQTYGYTF. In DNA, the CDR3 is TGTGCCAGCGGCTACTGGAGTTACCAAACTTATGGCTACACCTTC.

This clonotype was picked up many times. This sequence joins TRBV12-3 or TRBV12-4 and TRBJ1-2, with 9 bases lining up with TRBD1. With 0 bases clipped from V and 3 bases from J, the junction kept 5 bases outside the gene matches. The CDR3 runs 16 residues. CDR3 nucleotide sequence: TGTGCCAGCAGTTTAGCGGGGACAGGGTTAGACTATGGCTACACCTTC. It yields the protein CASSLAGTGLDYGYTF.

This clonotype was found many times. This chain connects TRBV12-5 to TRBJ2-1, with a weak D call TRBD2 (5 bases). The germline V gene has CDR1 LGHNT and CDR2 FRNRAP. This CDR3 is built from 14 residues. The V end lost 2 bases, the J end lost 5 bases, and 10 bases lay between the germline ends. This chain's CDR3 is CASGLTGTNNEQFF. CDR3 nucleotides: TGTGCTAGTGGTTTGACGGGAACAAACAATGAGCAGTTCTTC. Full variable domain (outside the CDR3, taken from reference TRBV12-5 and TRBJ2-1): DARVTQTPRHKVTEMGQEVTMRCQPILGHNTVFWYRQTMMQGLELLAYFRNRAPLDDSGMPKDRFSAEMPDATLATLKIQPSEPRDSAVYFCASGLTGTNNEQFFGPGTRLTVL.

CDR3 sequence (DNA): TGTGCTAGCGGTGTGGGCGGTGAATTGAAACAGTTCTTC. Its translation: CASGVGGELKQFF. The V gene is TRBV12-5, the J gene TRBJ2-1; no clear D. The CDR3 consists of 13 residues. Trimming removed 9 bases at V and 13 bases at J, with 22 bases between. Germline V gives CDR1 LGHNT, CDR2 FRNRAP.

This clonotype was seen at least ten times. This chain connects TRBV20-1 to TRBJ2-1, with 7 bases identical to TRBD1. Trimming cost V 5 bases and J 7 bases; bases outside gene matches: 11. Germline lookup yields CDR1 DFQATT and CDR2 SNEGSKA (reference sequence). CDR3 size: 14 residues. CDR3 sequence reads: CSARWDRRANEQFF. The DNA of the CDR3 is TGCAGTGCTCGATGGGACAGACGAGCAAATGAGCAGTTCTTC.

In nucleotides, the CDR3 is TGTGCCAGCAGCCCGTTCCTTCTAGAGAAAACCGGGGAGCTGTTTTTT. It codes for CASSPFLLEKTGELFF. This rearrangement joins TRBV7-9 to TRBJ2-2; D uncertain. Germline CDR1 is SEHNR and CDR2 is FQNEAQ (reference sequence). V was pared by 5 bases and J by 5 bases, with 18 bases between. This CDR3 spans 16 amino acids.

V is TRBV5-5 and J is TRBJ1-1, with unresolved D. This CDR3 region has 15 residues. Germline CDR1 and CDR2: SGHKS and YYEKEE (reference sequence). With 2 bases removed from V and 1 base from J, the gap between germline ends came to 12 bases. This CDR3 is CASSLRLLGNTEAFF. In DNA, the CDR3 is TGTGCCAGCAGCTTACGACTCCTAGGGAACACTGAAGCTTTCTTT. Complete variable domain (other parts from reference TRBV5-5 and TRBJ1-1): DAGVTQSPTHLIKTRGQQVTLRCSPISGHKSVSWYQQVLGQGPQFIFQYYEKEERGRGNFPDRFSARQFPNYSSELNVNALLLGDSALYLCASSLRLLGNTEAFFGQGTRLTVV.

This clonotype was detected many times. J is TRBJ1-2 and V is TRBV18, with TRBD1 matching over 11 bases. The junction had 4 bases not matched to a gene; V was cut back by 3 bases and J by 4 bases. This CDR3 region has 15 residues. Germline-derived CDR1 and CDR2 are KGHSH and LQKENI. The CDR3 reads CASSPGQGVTYGYTF. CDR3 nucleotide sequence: TGTGCCAGCTCACCGGGACAGGGGGTAACCTATGGCTACACCTTC. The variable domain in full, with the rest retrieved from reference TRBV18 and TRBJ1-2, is NAGVMQNPRHLVRRRGQEARLRCSPMKGHSHVYWYRQLPEEGLKFMVYLQKENIIDESGMPKERFSAEFPKEGPSILRIQQVVRGDSAAYFCASSPGQGVTYGYTFGSGTRLTVV.

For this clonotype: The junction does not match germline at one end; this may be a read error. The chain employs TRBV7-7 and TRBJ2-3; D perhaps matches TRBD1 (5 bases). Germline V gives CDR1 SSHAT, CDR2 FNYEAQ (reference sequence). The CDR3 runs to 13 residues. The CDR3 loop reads CASSFGASDTQYF. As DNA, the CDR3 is TGTGCTAGCAGCTTTGGGGCGTCTGATACGCAGTATTTT.

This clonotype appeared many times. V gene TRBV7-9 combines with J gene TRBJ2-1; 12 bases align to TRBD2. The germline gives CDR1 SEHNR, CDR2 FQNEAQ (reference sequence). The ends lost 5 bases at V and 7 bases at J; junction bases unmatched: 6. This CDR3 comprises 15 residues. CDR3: CASSDGLAGRNEQFF. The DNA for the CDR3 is TGTGCCAGCAGCGACGGACTAGCGGGAAGAAATGAGCAGTTCTTC.

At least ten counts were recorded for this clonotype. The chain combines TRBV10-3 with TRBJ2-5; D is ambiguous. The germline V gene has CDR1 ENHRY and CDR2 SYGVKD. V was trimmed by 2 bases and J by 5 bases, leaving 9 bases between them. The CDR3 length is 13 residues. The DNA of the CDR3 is TGTGCCATCAGTGAGAGGCCGGCGGAGACCCAGTACTTC. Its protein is CAISERPAETQYF.

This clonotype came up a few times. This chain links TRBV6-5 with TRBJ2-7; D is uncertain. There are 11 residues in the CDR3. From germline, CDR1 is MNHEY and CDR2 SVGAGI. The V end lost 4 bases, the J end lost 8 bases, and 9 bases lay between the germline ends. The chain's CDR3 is CASSSERKQYF. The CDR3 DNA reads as TGTGCCAGCAGTTCCGAGCGTAAGCAGTACTTC.

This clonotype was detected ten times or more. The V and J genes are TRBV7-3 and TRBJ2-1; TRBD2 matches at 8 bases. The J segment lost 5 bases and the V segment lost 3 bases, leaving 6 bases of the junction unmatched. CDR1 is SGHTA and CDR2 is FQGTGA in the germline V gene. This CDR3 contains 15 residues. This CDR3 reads CASSFSGRAHNEQFF. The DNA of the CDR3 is TGTGCCAGCAGCTTCTCCGGGAGGGCCCACAATGAGCAGTTCTTC.

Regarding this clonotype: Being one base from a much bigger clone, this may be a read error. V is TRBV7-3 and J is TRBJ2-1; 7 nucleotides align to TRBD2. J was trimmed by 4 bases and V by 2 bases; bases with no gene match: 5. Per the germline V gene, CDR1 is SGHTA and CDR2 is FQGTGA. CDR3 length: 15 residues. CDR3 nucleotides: TGTGCCAGCAGCTTATCGTGGGGGGGATACAATGAGCAGTTCTTC. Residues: CASSLSWGGYNEQFF.

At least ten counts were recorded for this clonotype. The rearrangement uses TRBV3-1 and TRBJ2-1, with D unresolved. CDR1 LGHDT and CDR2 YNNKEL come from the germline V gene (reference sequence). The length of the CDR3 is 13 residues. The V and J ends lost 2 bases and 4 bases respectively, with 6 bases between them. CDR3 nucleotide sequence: TGTGCCAGCAGCCAATATCAGTACAATGAGCAGTTCTTC. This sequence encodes CASSQYQYNEQFF.

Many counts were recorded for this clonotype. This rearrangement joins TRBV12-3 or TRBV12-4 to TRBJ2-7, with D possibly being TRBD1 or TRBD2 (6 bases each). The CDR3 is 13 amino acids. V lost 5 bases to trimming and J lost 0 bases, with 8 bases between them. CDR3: CASSRGVSYEQYF. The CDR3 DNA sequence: TGTGCCAGCAGTAGGGGGGTCTCCTACGAGCAGTACTTC.